The table lists the clone carrying this T cell receptor beta chain with a few counts. The source of the sample is a study of early T cells in non-severe SARS-CoV-2 infection. From the 5' RACE reads, TCRdb called clonotypes with MiXCR, one entry per CDR3 protein. This table holds fewer than 50,000 distinct CDR3 sequences, less than 8.5% found once. Trimming cost V 0 bases and J 4 bases, with 15 bases left between them. The CDR3 is 17 amino acids. CDR1 and CDR2 from the germline V gene are SGHTA and FQGNSA. The chain combines TRBV7-2 with TRBJ2-2; possible D gene TRBD1, 6 bases. The sequenced sample was whole blood. The TCR was taken from an adult who was a healthcare worker with PCR-confirmed SARS-CoV-2 infection or an uninfected control (not recorded which). In DNA form, the CDR3 reads TGTGCCAGCAGCTTAGCCGGTTGGGGGCGCGGCACCGGGGAGCTGTTTTTT. Translating gives CASSLAGWGRGTGELFF.